The 7 T cell receptor beta chains below were found in one sample sequenced in a study of cytomegalovirus exposure and HLA in healthy donors. The PCR contained 60 Vbeta and 13 Jbeta primers. Libraries were prepared by immunoSEQ multiplex PCR; TCRdb keeps only in-frame clonotypes and omits some of them. The sample carries 150,000 to 200,000 clones, approximately 85% recorded once. Input material: PBMCs. These receptors came from a girl aged 5 to 17 in good health and CMV-seropositive.

The genes are TRBV4-1 and TRBJ2-1, with 8 positions matching TRBD2. Germline assignment: CDR1 MGHRA and CDR2 YSYEKL. The CDR3 runs to 13 residues. V was pared by 0 bases and J by 12 bases, with 4 bases of the junction left unmatched. The chain's CDR3 is CASSQDPAGGQFF. CDR3 bases: TGCGCCAGCAGCCAAGATCCTGCGGGGGGGCAGTTCTTC.

J is TRBJ1-1 and V is TRBV9; 11 positions agree with TRBD1. This CDR3 spans 16 amino acids. V lost 3 bases and J lost 4; bases outside the gene matches: 8. Germline lookup yields CDR1 SGDLS and CDR2 YYNGEE. The DNA for the CDR3 is TGTGCCAGCAGCGCGAGTTCCGGGACAGGGGGCACTGAAGCTTTCTTT. Its translation: CASSASSGTGGTEAFF.

The chain carries TRBV5-6 and TRBJ1-1, with a weak D call TRBD1 (5 bases). The CDR3 consists of 14 residues. The germline V and J ends were trimmed by 4 bases and 8 bases, with 18 bases remaining between them. Germline assignment: CDR1 SGHDT and CDR2 YYEEEE. CDR3 in amino acids: CASSLGVSGWEAFF. As DNA, the CDR3 is TGTGCCAGCAGCCTAGGGGTTAGTGGCTGGGAAGCTTTCTTT.

This clone has only one observation. This chain connects TRBV5-6 to TRBJ2-1; perhaps TRBD2 as D (5 bases). The length of the CDR3 is 12 residues. V gave up 4 bases and J gave up 11 bases, with 13 bases separating them. Germline V lookup: CDR1 SGHDT, CDR2 YYEEEE. The DNA of the CDR3 is TGTGCCAGCAGCCCTGGACGGGATAAGCAGTTCTTC. This translates into CASSPGRDKQFF.

This chain connects TRBV6-5 to TRBJ2-7; the D gene is possibly TRBD2 (6 bases). This CDR3 is 14 amino acids long. Germline V gives CDR1 MNHEY, CDR2 SVGAGI. V was shortened by 2 bases and J by 7 bases, with 15 bases between the two germline ends. CDR3 sequence (DNA): TGTGCCAGCAGTTACACCCCGGAGGGTTTAGAGCAGTACTTC. Protein: CASSYTPEGLEQYF.

This clone was observed once. The rearrangement uses TRBV9 and TRBJ2-7; D is unresolved. The germline V gene has CDR1 SGDLS and CDR2 YYNGEE. V gave up 3 bases and J gave up 10 bases, with 5 bases separating them. This CDR3 spans 9 amino acids. CDR3 protein: CASSASQYF. The CDR3 nucleotides are TGTGCCAGCAGCGCCTCTCAGTACTTC.

The chain uses TRBV10-3 and TRBJ2-7; 10 bases match TRBD1. The length of the CDR3 is 15 residues. Germline CDR1 ENHRY, CDR2 SYGVKD. The V segment lost 6 bases and the J segment 4 bases; nucleotides outside the gene matches: 9. CDR3 in DNA: TGTGCCATCAGGGAATTCCGGGACAGGGGTTACGAGCAGTACTTC. Translating gives CAIREFRDRGYEQYF.